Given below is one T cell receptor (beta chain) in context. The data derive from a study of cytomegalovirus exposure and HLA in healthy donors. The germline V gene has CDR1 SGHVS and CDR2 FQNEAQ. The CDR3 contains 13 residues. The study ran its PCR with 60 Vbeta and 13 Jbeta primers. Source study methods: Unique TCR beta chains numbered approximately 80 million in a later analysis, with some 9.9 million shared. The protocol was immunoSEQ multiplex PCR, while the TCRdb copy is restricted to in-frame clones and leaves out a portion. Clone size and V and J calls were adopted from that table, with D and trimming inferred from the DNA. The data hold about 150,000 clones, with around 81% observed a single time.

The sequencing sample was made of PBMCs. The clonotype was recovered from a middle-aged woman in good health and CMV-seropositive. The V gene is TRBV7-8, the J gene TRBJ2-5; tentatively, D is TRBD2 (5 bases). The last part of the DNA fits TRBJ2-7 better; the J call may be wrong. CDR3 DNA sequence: TGTGCCAGCAGCTTCTTGACGGACTCCGAGCAGTACTTC. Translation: CASSFLTDSEQYF.